The following is a T cell receptor beta chain sequence with its context. Its matching antigen is unknown. Clones were read by immunoSEQ multiplex PCR, and TCRdb kept only the in-frame ones, dropping some. The repertoire holds around 2,100,000 clones, with about 95% as singletons. CD8 cells regarded as naive lacked CD45RO, were positively chosen for CCR7, and omitted terminally differentiated effector memory CD45RA+ cells. The source of the sample is a study of shared clonotypes between healthy human individuals. Study background: The people who gave samples were two women and a few men aged 18 to 49.

Points from the study as a whole: The researchers took only blood, and tissue repertoires probably look different.

Trimming stripped 0 bases from V and 7 bases from J, with 17 bases between. CDR3 size: 16 residues. The germline V gene has CDR1 LGHNA and CDR2 YSLEER. The sample comprised naive CD8+ T cells sorted from blood. The chain couples TRBV4-3 to TRBJ2-3; D gene unclear. This receptor was identified in a man aged 18 to 30 in good health. CDR3 protein: CASSQEIPVHSYTQYF. In DNA, the CDR3 is TGCGCCAGCAGCCAAGAAATTCCAGTACACAGTTATACGCAGTATTTT.